A selection of T cell receptor beta chains follows, all from one sample in a study of vaccination and CD4 T cells after COVID-19. A single record per CDR3 protein comes from TCRdb applying MiXCR to the PCR reads. The sample holds a few thousand distinct CDR3 sequences, approximately 17% seen once. The antigens of these receptors remain unknown. Input material: CD4+ T cells from blood, cultured in vitro. Receptors originate from a human donor who had recovered from COVID-19. CDR3s include the opening cysteine and the closing phenylalanine or tryptophan. D genes are given only for firm matches. The size entry is marked missing in some rows and otherwise reads once, few, many or a size class.

d_gene,j_gene,v_gene,abundance,CDR3aa,CDR3nt
TRBD1,TRBJ2-1,TRBV10-3,NA,CAISGAGGDYNEQFF,TGTGCCATCAGTGGGGCAGGGGGCGACTACAATGAGCAGTTCTTC
TRBD2,TRBJ2-1,TRBV25-1,NA,CASSLTRASGNNNEQFF,TGTGCCAGCAGTTTAACTCGGGCTAGCGGGAATAACAATGAGCAGTTCTTC
TRBD2,TRBJ2-1,TRBV29-1,NA,CSVRTSGSSSYNEQFF,TGCAGCGTCCGGACTAGCGGGAGTAGCTCCTACAATGAGCAGTTCTTC
NA,TRBJ2-7,TRBV12-3/TRBV12-4,NA,CASSPRQVTYEQYF,TGTGCCAGCAGTCCCCGACAGGTTACCTACGAGCAGTACTTC
NA,TRBJ2-5,TRBV5-1,few,CASSLDGAQETQYF,TGCGCCAGCAGCTTGGATGGGGCCCAAGAGACCCAGTACTTC
TRBD1,TRBJ2-7,TRBV15,few,CATSNRDRVYEQYF,TGTGCCACCAGCAACCGGGACAGGGTCTACGAGCAGTACTTC
NA,TRBJ2-5,TRBV7-2,few,CASSYDLGAQETQYF,TGTGCCAGCAGCTACGACCTGGGCGCACAAGAGACCCAGTACTTC
TRBD2,TRBJ2-7,TRBV6-2/TRBV6-3,NA,CASGSPGGSSYEQYF,TGTGCCAGCGGTTCCCCCGGGGGGAGCTCCTACGAGCAGTACTTC
NA,TRBJ2-1,TRBV2,NA,CASMLRVYNEQFF,TGTGCCAGCATGCTCAGGGTCTACAATGAGCAGTTCTTC
TRBD2,TRBJ2-3,TRBV10-3,medium-sized,CAISGTSGGDTQYF,TGTGCCATCAGCGGGACTAGCGGGGGGGATACGCAGTATTTT
NA,TRBJ1-1,TRBV27,few,CASSSTGTLNTEAFF,TGTGCCAGCAGTTCGACCGGGACCCTCAACACTGAAGCTTTCTTT
TRBD2,TRBJ2-5,TRBV27,large,CASSLNGGAWETQYF,TGTGCCAGCAGTTTAAACGGGGGGGCCTGGGAGACCCAGTACTTC
NA,TRBJ2-7,TRBV20-1,medium-sized,CSASPPRDSYEQYF,TGCAGTGCTAGCCCCCCTAGGGACTCCTACGAGCAGTACTTC